This TCR beta chain appears in the sequencing data of a study of T cells in Graves' hyperthyroidism and ophthalmopathy. CDR1 is MGHRA and CDR2 is YSYEKL in the germline V gene. With 1 base removed from V and 1 base from J, the gap between germline ends came to 19 bases. This CDR3 spans 19 amino acids. Amplified TCR beta CDR3 regions derived from RNA transcripts. The primer set for the first-round RT-PCR of the TCR CDR3 was HTBI. Each CDR3 protein gets one entry after TCRdb re-called the multiplex PCR reads with MiXCR. The profile shows about 290,000 distinct CDR3 sequences, about an eighth of them singletons. The table lists this clonotype with a few counts.

Material for sequencing was blood. The receptor was derived from a woman aged 30 to 39 with Graves' hyperthyroidism that later progressed to Graves' ophthalmopathy. The chain joins TRBV4-1 to TRBJ2-2; D gene ambiguous. The CDR3 protein is CASSQVSKGLSKNTGELFF. The CDR3 DNA reads TGCGCCAGCAGCCAAGTCTCGAAGGGATTATCCAAGAACACCGGGGAGCTGTTTTTT.